This T cell receptor (beta chain) originates from a study of cytomegalovirus exposure and HLA in healthy donors. Trimming at V came to 5 bases and at J to 4 bases, leaving 22 bases not matched to a gene. The V gene's germline CDR1 is MDHEN and CDR2 SYDVKM. The CDR3 runs 19 residues. The primer mix had 60 Vbeta and 13 Jbeta primers. Sequenced by immunoSEQ multiplex PCR; TCRdb stores in-frame clones only, minus some. The sample yields about 140,000 clones, 80% seen once. This clonotype was sampled from a man aged 50 to 59 in good health and CMV-seronegative. Sample: PBMCs. The chain is built from TRBV28 and TRBJ1-1; 7 nucleotides align to TRBD1. The chain's CDR3 is CASSRAGSIPTGFRTEAFF. CDR3 bases: TGTGCCAGCAGTCGGGCTGGCAGTATACCGACAGGGTTTCGCACTGAAGCTTTCTTT.